Shown below are 7 T cell receptor beta chains from a single sample sequenced in a study of long-term antiretroviral therapy in people with HIV. Version v3.0 of the immunoSEQ assay was performed at survey level. Here immunoSEQ multiplex PCR was the method, and the copy in TCRdb shows in-frame clones only, minus some. The sample holds tens of thousands of clones, 75% to 85% seen once. The specimen was unsorted PBMCs, collected 1.9 years after starting antiretroviral therapy. All receptors derive from a man between 18 and 29 years old with HIV.

The chain uses TRBV19 and TRBJ2-1, with D possibly TRBD1 on 5 matching bases. The germline gives CDR1 LNHDA, CDR2 SQIVND (reference sequence). V was shortened by 4 bases and J by 8 bases, with 12 bases between the two germline ends. The CDR3 has 13 residues. CDR3 nucleotides: TGTGCCAGTAGTAGCCAGGGTCCGGATGAGCAGTTCTTC. Protein: CASSSQGPDEQFF.

The rearrangement links TRBV6-1 to TRBJ2-7; D is ambiguous. Trimming took 10 bases from V and 2 from J, leaving 12 bases between them. The CDR3 sequence is 12 residues long. Germline CDR1 MNHNS, CDR2 SASEGT. The CDR3 sequence is CATIGYAYEQYF. The CDR3 DNA follows: TGTGCCACAATTGGGTATGCCTACGAGCAGTACTTC.

The chain employs TRBV27 and TRBJ2-3, with 9 bases that match TRBD1. In germline, CDR1 is MNHEY, CDR2 SMNVEV (reference sequence). CDR3 length equals 15 residues. The V gene end was trimmed by 3 bases and the J gene end by 1 base; junction bases not matched to a gene: 2. CDR3 sequence reads: CASSFWDRGTDTQYF. In DNA, the CDR3 is TGTGCCAGCAGTTTCTGGGACAGGGGCACAGATACGCAGTATTTT.

This clone is a singleton in its sample. The chain has TRBV18 and TRBJ1-2, with a weak D call TRBD1 (6 bases). The length of the CDR3 is 14 residues. CDR1 is KGHSH and CDR2 is LQKENI in the germline V gene. V lost 3 bases, J lost 5 bases, and 13 bases lay in between. The CDR3 sequence is CASSPSGAVYGYTF. The CDR3 DNA reads TGTGCCAGCTCACCCTCGGGGGCAGTTTATGGCTACACCTTC.

V gene TRBV21-1 combines with J gene TRBJ1-1. TRBV21-1 is annotated as a pseudogene. This CDR3 spans 12 amino acids. The chain's CDR3 is CASSNQGAEAFF. The CDR3 region has the DNA TGTGCCAGCAGCAACCAGGGAGCTGAAGCTTTCTTT.

The rearrangement links TRBV27 to TRBJ1-5; no clear D gene. This CDR3 is built from 14 residues. Germline CDR1 MNHEY, CDR2 SMNVEV (reference sequence). The V end lost 0 bases, the J end lost 3 bases, and 6 bases lay between the germline ends. CDR3 sequence: CASSLSEANQPQHF. DNA of the CDR3: TGTGCCAGCAGTTTATCAGAAGCCAATCAGCCCCAGCATTTT.

The V call is TRBV4-1, the J call TRBJ1-4; D gene ambiguous. The V and J ends lost 4 bases and 8 bases respectively, with 14 bases between them. The CDR3 covers 14 residues. Germline V lookup: CDR1 MGHRA, CDR2 YSYEKL. In DNA, the CDR3 is TGCGCCAGCAGCCCGCCTTTGGGTAACGAAAAACTGTTTTTT. Its protein is CASSPPLGNEKLFF.